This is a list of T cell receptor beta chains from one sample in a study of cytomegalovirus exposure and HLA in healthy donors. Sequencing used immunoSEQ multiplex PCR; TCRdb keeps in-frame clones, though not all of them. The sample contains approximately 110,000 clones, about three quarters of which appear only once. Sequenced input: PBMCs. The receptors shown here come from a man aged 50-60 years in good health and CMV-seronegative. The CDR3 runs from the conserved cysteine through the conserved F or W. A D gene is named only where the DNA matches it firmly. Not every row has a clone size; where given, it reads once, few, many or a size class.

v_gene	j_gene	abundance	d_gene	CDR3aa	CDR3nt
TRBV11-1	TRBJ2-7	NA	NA	CASSPRQSSYEQYF	TGTGCCAGCAGCCCGCGACAGAGCTCCTACGAGCAGTACTTC
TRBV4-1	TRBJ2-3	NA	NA	CASSQDPGRGTLDTQYF	TGCGCCAGCAGCCAAGATCCGGGCCGGGGGACCCTCGATACGCAGTATTTT
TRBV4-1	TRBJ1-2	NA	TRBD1	CASSQLTGGGYTF	TGCGCCAGCAGCCAATTAACAGGGGGCGGCTACACCTTC
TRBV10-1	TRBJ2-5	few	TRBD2	CASSESSGGGGETQYF	TGCGCCAGCAGTGAGTCTAGCGGCGGGGGTGGAGAGACCCAGTACTTC
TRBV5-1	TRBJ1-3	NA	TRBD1	CASSNDRGSGNTIYF	TGCGCCAGCAGCAATGACAGGGGCTCCGGAAACACCATATATTTT
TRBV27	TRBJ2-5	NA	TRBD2	CASSLSLAGAYGATQYF	TGTGCCAGCAGTTTATCATTAGCGGGGGCCTACGGGGCGACCCAGTACTTC
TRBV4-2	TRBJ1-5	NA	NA	CATTPSVGGRNQPQHF	TGTGCCACCACCCCCTCGGTCGGTGGGAGGAATCAGCCCCAGCATTTT
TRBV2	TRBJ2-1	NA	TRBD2	CASSEPSGGRLEQFF	TGTGCCAGCAGTGAACCTAGCGGGGGGAGGTTGGAGCAGTTCTTC
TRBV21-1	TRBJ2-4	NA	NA	CASSKKGGNIQYF	TGTGCCAGCAGCAAGAAAGGGGGAAACATTCAGTACTTC
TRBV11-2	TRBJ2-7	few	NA	CASSLDMGASGYEQYF	TGTGCCAGCAGCTTAGACATGGGGGCCTCGGGGTACGAGCAGTACTTC
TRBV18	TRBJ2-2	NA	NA	CASSPLGRGAGELFF	TGTGCCAGCTCACCACTGGGCAGGGGAGCCGGGGAGCTGTTTTTT